The present T cell receptor (beta chain) was sequenced within a study of technical replicates of blood from a handful of donors. Germline CDR1 reads SGHNT; CDR2 reads YENEEA. This CDR3 is 13 amino acids long. V lost 6 bases and J lost 4, with 13 bases in between. The repertoire was sequenced with immunoSEQ multiplex PCR; TCRdb's copy has only in-frame clones and lacks some. Seen here are around 57,000 clones, more than 95% observed once, and the top ten hold just under 0.2%. This chain connects TRBV11-3 to TRBJ2-7, with D possibly being TRBD2 (6 bases). The origin of this receptor is a human donor in good health. The sample comprised T cells isolated from PBMCs. As DNA, the CDR3 is TGTGCCAGCAGTAGCGGACTCCTATACGAGCAGTACTTC. This encodes CASSSGLLYEQYF. The full variable domain, with the rest looked up from reference TRBV11-3 and TRBJ2-7, is EAGVVQSPRYKIIEKKQPVAFWCNPISGHNTLYWYLQNLGQGPELLIRYENEEAVDDSQLPKDRFSAERLKGVDSTLKIQPAELGDSAVYLCASSSGLLYEQYFGPGTRLTVT.